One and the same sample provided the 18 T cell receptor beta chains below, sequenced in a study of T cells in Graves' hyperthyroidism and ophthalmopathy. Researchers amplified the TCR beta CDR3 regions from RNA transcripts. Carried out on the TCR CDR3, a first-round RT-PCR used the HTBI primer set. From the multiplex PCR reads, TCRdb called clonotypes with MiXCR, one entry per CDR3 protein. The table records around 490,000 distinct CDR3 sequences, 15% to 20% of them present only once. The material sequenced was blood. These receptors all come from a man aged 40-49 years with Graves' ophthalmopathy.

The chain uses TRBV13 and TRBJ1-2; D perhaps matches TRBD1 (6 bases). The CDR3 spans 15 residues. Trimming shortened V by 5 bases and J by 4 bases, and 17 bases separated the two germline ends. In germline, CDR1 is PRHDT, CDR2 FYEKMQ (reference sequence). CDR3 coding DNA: TGTGCCAGCAGCGTAGTAGAGGGGGGGGGCTATGGCTACACCTTC. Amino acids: CASSVVEGGGYGYTF.

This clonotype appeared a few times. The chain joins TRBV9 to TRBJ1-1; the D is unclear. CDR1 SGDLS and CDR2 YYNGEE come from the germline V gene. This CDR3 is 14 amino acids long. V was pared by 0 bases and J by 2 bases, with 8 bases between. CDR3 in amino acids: CASSVATDNTEAFF. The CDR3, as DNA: TGTGCCAGCAGCGTAGCAACAGACAACACTGAAGCTTTCTTT.

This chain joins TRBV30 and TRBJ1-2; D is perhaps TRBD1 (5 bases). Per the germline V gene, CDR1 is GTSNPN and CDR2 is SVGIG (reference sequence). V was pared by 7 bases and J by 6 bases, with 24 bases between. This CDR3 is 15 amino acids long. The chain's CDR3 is CAFGLRRGGLDGYTF. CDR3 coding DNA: TGTGCCTTCGGCCTAAGGCGGGGCGGGTTAGATGGCTACACCTTC.

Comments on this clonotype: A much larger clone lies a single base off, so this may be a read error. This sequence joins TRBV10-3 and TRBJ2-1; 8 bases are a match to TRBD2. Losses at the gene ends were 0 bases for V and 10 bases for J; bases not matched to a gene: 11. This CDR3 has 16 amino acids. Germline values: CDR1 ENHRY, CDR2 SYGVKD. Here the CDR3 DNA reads TGTGCCATCAGTGAGTCGGTAGCGGGGCTACGAGGGGAGCAGTTCTTC. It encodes CAISESVAGLRGEQFF.

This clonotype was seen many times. CDR3 DNA sequence: TGCGCCAGCAGCGCCGGTCGCGGGCACGAGCAGTACTTC. Translation gives CASSAGRGHEQYF. The chain links TRBV5-1 to TRBJ2-7, with D possibly being TRBD2 (5 bases). CDR3 length equals 13 residues. Germline V lookup: CDR1 SGHRS, CDR2 YFSETQ. V was clipped by 4 bases and J by 5 bases, with 13 bases between them.

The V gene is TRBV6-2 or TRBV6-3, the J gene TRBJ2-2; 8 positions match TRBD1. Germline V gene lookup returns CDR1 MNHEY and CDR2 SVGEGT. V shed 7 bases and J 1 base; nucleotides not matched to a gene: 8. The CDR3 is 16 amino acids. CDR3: CASKGPGTGNTGELFF. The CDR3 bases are TGTGCCAGCAAGGGACCCGGGACAGGGAACACCGGGGAGCTGTTTTTT.

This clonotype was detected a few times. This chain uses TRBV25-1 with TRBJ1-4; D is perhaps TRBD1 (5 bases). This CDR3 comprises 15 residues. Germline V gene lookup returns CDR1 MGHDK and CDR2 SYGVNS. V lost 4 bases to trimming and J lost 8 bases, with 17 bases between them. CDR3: CASSVGIGATEKLFF. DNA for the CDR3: TGTGCCAGCAGTGTGGGTATAGGGGCAACCGAAAAACTGTTTTTT.

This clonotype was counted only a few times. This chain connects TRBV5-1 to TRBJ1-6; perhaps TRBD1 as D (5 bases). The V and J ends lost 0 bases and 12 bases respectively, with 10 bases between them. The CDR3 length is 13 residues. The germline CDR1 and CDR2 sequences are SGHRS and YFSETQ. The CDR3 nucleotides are TGCGCCAGCAGCTTGGACGGTCAGGGACCCCTCCACTTT. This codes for CASSLDGQGPLHF.

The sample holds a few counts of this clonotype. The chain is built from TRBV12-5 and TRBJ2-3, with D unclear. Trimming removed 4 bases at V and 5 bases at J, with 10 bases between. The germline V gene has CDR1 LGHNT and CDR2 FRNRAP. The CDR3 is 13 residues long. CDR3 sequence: CASGYMRQDTQYF. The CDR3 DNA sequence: TGTGCTAGTGGTTACATGAGACAAGATACGCAGTATTTT.

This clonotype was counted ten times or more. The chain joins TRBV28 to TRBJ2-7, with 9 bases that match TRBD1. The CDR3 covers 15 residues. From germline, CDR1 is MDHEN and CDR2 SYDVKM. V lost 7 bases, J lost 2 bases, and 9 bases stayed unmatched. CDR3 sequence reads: CASNPGQGHTYEQYF. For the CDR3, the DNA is TGTGCCAGCAACCCGGGACAGGGTCATACCTACGAGCAGTACTTC. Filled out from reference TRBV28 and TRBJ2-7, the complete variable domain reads DVKVTQSSRYLVKRTGEKVFLECVQDMDHENMFWYRQDPGLGLRLIYFSYDVKMKEKGDIPEGYSVSREKKERFSLILESASTNQTSMYLCASNPGQGHTYEQYFGPGTRLTVT.

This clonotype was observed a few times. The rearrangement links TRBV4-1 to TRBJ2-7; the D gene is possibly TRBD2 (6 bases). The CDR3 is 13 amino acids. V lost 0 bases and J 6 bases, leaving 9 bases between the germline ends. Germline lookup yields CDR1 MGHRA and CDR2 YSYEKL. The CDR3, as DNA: TGCGCCAGCAGCCAAGAGGAGGGGCGCGAGCAGTACTTC. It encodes CASSQEEGREQYF.

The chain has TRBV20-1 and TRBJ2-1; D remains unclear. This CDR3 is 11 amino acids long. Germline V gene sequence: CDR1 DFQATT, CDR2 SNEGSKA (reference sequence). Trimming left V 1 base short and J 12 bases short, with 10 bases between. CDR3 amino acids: CSARAVFGQFF. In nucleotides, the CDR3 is TGCAGTGCTAGAGCAGTTTTTGGGCAGTTCTTC.

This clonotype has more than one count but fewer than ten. The CDR3 sequence: CASSDRAGTYEQYF. Written as DNA, the CDR3 is TGTGCCAGCAGTGACCGGGCCGGAACCTACGAGCAGTACTTC. The rearrangement joins TRBV28 to TRBJ2-7; no clear D. Trimming shortened V by 5 bases and J by 2 bases, and 13 bases separated the two germline ends. This CDR3 has 14 residues. Germline V gene sequence: CDR1 MDHEN, CDR2 SYDVKM.

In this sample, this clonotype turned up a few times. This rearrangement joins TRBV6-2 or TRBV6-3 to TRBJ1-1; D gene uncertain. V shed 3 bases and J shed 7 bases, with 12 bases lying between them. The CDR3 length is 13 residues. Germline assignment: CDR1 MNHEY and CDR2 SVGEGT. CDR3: CASSYWSEFEAFF. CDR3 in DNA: TGTGCCAGCAGTTATTGGTCGGAGTTTGAAGCTTTCTTT.

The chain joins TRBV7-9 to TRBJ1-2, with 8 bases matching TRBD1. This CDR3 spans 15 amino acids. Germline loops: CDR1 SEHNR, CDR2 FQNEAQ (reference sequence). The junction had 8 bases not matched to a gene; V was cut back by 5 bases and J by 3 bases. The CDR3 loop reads CASSATGEGDYGYTF. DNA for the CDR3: TGTGCCAGCAGCGCGACAGGGGAAGGCGACTATGGCTACACCTTC.

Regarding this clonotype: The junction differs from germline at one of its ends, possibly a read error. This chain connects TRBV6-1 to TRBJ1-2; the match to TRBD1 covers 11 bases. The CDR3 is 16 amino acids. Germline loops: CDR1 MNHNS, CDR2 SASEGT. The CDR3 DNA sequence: TGTGCCAGCCTACGTAGAGGACAGGGGGCGAACTATGGCTACGCCTTC. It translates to CASLRRGQGANYGYAF.

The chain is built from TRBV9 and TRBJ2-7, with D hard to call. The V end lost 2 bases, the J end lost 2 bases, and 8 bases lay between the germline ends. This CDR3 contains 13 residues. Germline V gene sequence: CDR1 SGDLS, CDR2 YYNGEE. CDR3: CASSVDTAYEQYF. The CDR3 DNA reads TGTGCCAGCAGCGTTGACACGGCCTACGAGCAGTACTTC. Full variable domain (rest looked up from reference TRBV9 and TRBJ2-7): DSGVTQTPKHLITATGQRVTLRCSPRSGDLSVYWYQQSLDQGLQFLIQYYNGEERAKGNILERFSAQQFPDLHSELNLSSLELGDSALYFCASSVDTAYEQYFGPGTRLTVT.

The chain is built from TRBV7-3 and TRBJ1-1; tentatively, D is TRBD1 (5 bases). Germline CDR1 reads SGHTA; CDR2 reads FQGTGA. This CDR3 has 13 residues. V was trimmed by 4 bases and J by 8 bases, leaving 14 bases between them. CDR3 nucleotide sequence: TGTGCCAGCAGCTCCCAGGGTGTAGGGGAAGCTTTCTTT. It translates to CASSSQGVGEAFF.